This T cell receptor beta chain originates from a study of control samples from healthy donors and cancer patients. Profiled with immunoSEQ multiplex PCR; TCRdb holds only in-frame clones, not every one. The sample records about 49,000 clones, approximately 86% being singletons. The TCR originated in a woman aged 45-60 years with lung cancer. The sequencing input was PBMCs.

The CDR3 region is CASSLSGQGNRQPQHF. DNA for the CDR3: TGTGCCAGTAGCCTATCGGGACAGGGGAACCGGCAGCCCCAGCATTTT. The rearrangement uses TRBV19 and TRBJ1-5, with TRBD1 matching 10 bases. Germline trimming cut 6 bases from V and 7 bases from J; bases unmatched to any gene: 12. This CDR3 comprises 16 residues. CDR1 is LNHDA and CDR2 is SQIVND in the germline V gene (reference sequence).